These 28 T cell receptor beta chains were all obtained from the same sample, sequenced in a study of T cell changes during pregnancy in multiple sclerosis. Sequenced by immunoSEQ multiplex PCR; TCRdb stores in-frame clones only, minus some. Seen here are about 40,000 clones, around 90% observed once, and the top ten hold around 1.3%. The sequencing used peripheral blood, collected before pregnancy. These receptors were taken from a female donor with multiple sclerosis, enrolled in a pregnancy study.

The V and J genes are TRBV19 and TRBJ2-1; 10 nucleotides match TRBD2. Trimming removed 4 bases from V and 2 bases from J; junction bases left unmatched: 2. The V gene's germline CDR1 is LNHDA and CDR2 SQIVND (reference sequence). The CDR3 is made up of 15 amino acids. CDR3 residues: CASSTLAGAYNEQFF. In DNA, the CDR3 is TGTGCCAGTAGTACCCTAGCGGGGGCCTACAATGAGCAGTTCTTC.

The chain is built from TRBV7-3 and TRBJ2-1; 7 bases agree with TRBD2. The ends lost 6 bases at V and 8 bases at J; junction bases unmatched: 13. The CDR3 is 15 residues long. Germline V gene sequence: CDR1 SGHTA, CDR2 FQGTGA. CDR3 loop: CASSPGLGEGYEQFF. DNA of the CDR3: TGTGCCAGCAGTCCCGGCCTCGGGGAGGGCTATGAGCAGTTCTTC. Using reference TRBV7-3 and TRBJ2-1 for the parts outside the CDR3, the full variable domain is GAGVSQTPSNKVTEKGKYVELRCDPISGHTALYWYRQSLGQGPEFLIYFQGTGAADDSGLPNDRFFAVRPEGSVSTLKIQRTERGDSAVYLCASSPGLGEGYEQFFGPGTRLTVL.

The chain recombines TRBV13 with TRBJ2-2, with TRBD2 identical over 9 bases. Germline V CDR1 and CDR2: PRHDT, FYEKMQ (reference sequence). The CDR3 is 17 amino acids. The J segment lost 3 bases and the V segment lost 2 bases, leaving 7 bases of the junction unmatched. The DNA of the CDR3 is TGTGCCAGCAGCTTACAAGGACTAGCGCGGGACACCGGGGAGCTGTTTTTT. It specifies CASSLQGLARDTGELFF.

The rearrangement links TRBV29-1 to TRBJ2-5, with 13 bases aligning to TRBD2. Germline assignment: CDR1 SQVTM and CDR2 ANQGSEA. The CDR3 sequence is 14 residues long. The V and J ends lost 6 bases and 3 bases, in that order; junction bases with no gene match: 4. The CDR3 reads CSVGTSGREETQYF. The CDR3 nucleotides read TGCAGCGTCGGTACTAGCGGGAGGGAAGAGACCCAGTACTTC.

This chain uses TRBV7-9 with TRBJ2-7; D may be TRBD2 (5 bases). Trimming removed 5 bases at V and 6 bases at J, with 26 bases between. CDR1 is SEHNR and CDR2 is FQNEAQ in the germline V gene (reference sequence). The CDR3 extends over 17 amino acids. The CDR3 region has the DNA TGTGCCAGCAGCCCCCTGGCGGACTTAAGCCCCTCGGGCGAGCAGTACTTC. It encodes CASSPLADLSPSGEQYF.

This rearrangement joins TRBV30 to TRBJ1-5; D perhaps matches TRBD1 (5 bases). The CDR3 runs to 14 residues. Germline values: CDR1 GTSNPN, CDR2 SVGIG (reference sequence). Trimming removed 0 bases at V and 2 bases at J, with 8 bases between. CDR3 coding DNA: TGTGCCTGGAGTGTAACGACAGGCAATCAGCCCCAGCATTTT. As protein: CAWSVTTGNQPQHF.

For the CDR3, the DNA is TGTGCCAGTAGAATCCGGGACTCCCCTAACTACGAGCAGTACTTC. This sequence encodes CASRIRDSPNYEQYF. J is TRBJ2-7 and V is TRBV19; weak D call: TRBD2 (6 bases). The V end was cut by 6 bases, the J end by 3 bases, with 18 bases between. The CDR3 consists of 15 residues. Germline CDR1 is LNHDA and CDR2 is SQIVND (reference sequence). The variable domain in full, with the rest retrieved from reference TRBV19 and TRBJ2-7, is DGGITQSPKYLFRKEGQNVTLSCEQNLNHDAMYWYRQDPGQGLRLIYYSQIVNDFQKGDIAEGYSVSREKKESFPLTVTSAQKNPTAFYLCASRIRDSPNYEQYFGPGTRLTVT.

This rearrangement joins TRBV5-4 to TRBJ2-1; TRBD1 agrees at 7 bases. The CDR3 has 15 amino acids. J lost 1 base, V lost 1 base, and 2 bases had no gene match. Germline V CDR1 and CDR2: SGHNT, YYREEE (reference sequence). This CDR3 reads CASSLQGVSYNEQFF. CDR3 sequence (DNA): TGTGCCAGCAGCTTGCAGGGGGTATCCTACAATGAGCAGTTCTTC. The full variable domain, with the rest looked up from reference TRBV5-4 and TRBJ2-1, is ETGVTQSPTHLIKTRGQQVTLRCSSQSGHNTVSWYQQALGQGPQFIFQYYREEENGRGNFPPRFSGLQFPNYSSELNVNALELDDSALYLCASSLQGVSYNEQFFGPGTRLTVL.

This chain connects TRBV28 to TRBJ2-1, with D hard to call. The V and J ends lost 5 bases and 0 bases respectively, with 14 bases between them. The length of the CDR3 is 16 residues. Germline CDR1 reads MDHEN; CDR2 reads SYDVKM. DNA of the CDR3: TGTGCCAGCAGTGGGCAGTCCTTGAGCTCCTACAATGAGCAGTTCTTC. Translated: CASSGQSLSSYNEQFF. The complete variable domain, with remaining parts taken from reference TRBV28 and TRBJ2-1, reads DVKVTQSSRYLVKRTGEKVFLECVQDMDHENMFWYRQDPGLGLRLIYFSYDVKMKEKGDIPEGYSVSREKKERFSLILESASTNQTSMYLCASSGQSLSSYNEQFFGPGTRLTVL.

The chain carries TRBV7-3 and TRBJ1-2; D gene unclear. Trimming cost V 1 base and J 0 bases, with 12 bases left between them. The CDR3 contains 16 residues. Germline V gene lookup returns CDR1 SGHTA and CDR2 FQGTGA. CDR3 region: CASSLNEGGTNYGYTF. CDR3 bases: TGTGCCAGCAGCTTAAATGAGGGAGGAACTAACTATGGCTACACCTTC.

Written as DNA, the CDR3 is TGTGCCAGCAGCTTTTCTAGCGGGAGGTTGAGCTCCTACGAGCAGTACTTC. Translated, it gives CASSFSSGRLSSYEQYF. The rearrangement uses TRBV5-6 and TRBJ2-7; 11 nucleotides match TRBD2. The germline V gene has CDR1 SGHDT and CDR2 YYEEEE. The CDR3 runs 17 residues. The V and J ends lost 2 bases and 0 bases, in that order; junction bases with no gene match: 7.

V and J are TRBV27 and TRBJ2-3; weak D call: TRBD2 (6 bases). This CDR3 contains 18 residues. Trimming took off 6 bases at V and 2 bases at J, with 24 bases between the two ends. In germline, CDR1 is MNHEY, CDR2 SMNVEV (reference sequence). This chain's CDR3 is CASSTLIARDGFTDTQYF. The CDR3 bases are TGTGCCAGCAGCACACTTATCGCGCGGGATGGGTTCACAGATACGCAGTATTTT.

V gene TRBV6-5 combines with J gene TRBJ2-7; D is undetermined. The V gene's germline CDR1 is MNHEY and CDR2 SVGAGI. Deletions cut 4 bases from V and 0 bases from J, with 7 bases between. The CDR3 length is 13 residues. The CDR3 reads CASSSRVSYEQYF. The CDR3 DNA follows: TGTGCCAGCAGTTCCCGGGTCTCCTACGAGCAGTACTTC.

V is TRBV5-1 and J is TRBJ1-1, with D tentatively TRBD1 (6 bases). The V gene's germline CDR1 is SGHRS and CDR2 YFSETQ. V lost 4 bases and J 5 bases, leaving 18 bases between the germline ends. The CDR3 is 15 residues long. The CDR3 DNA sequence: TGCGCCAGCAGCGGGGGGGTACAGGGAGGGACTGAAGCTTTCTTT. Its protein is CASSGGVQGGTEAFF. The whole variable domain, filled in from reference TRBV5-1 and TRBJ1-1, reads KAGVTQTPRYLIKTRGQQVTLSCSPISGHRSVSWYQQTPGQGLQFLFEYFSETQRNKGNFPGRFSGRQFSNSRSEMNVSTLELGDSALYLCASSGGVQGGTEAFFGQGTRLTVV.

This clone was seen a handful of times. The rearrangement uses TRBV4-3 and TRBJ1-3; TRBD1 matches 9 bases. This CDR3 has 22 amino acids. Trimming removed 6 bases from V and 1 base from J; junction bases left unmatched: 25. Per germline, CDR1 LGHNA and CDR2 YSLEER. The CDR3 reads CASSRQLGDRASSNPSGNTIYF. CDR3 DNA: TGCGCCAGCAGTCGGCAATTAGGGGACAGGGCCAGCAGCAATCCATCTGGAAACACCATATATTTT.

The chain joins TRBV29-1 to TRBJ2-5; 7 bases fit TRBD2. V was clipped by 7 bases and J by 3 bases; unmatched bases: 5. This CDR3 spans 12 amino acids. The germline gives CDR1 SQVTM, CDR2 ANQGSEA. Here the CDR3 reads CSGLGGEETQYF. The CDR3 nucleotides are TGCAGCGGCCTGGGGGGGGAAGAGACCCAGTACTTC.

V gene TRBV2 combines with J gene TRBJ2-1; the D gene is possibly TRBD2 (5 bases). Deletions cut 4 bases from V and 9 bases from J, with 10 bases between. Germline V gene lookup returns CDR1 SNHLY and CDR2 FYNNEI. The CDR3 covers 12 residues. CDR3 protein: CASSADSGEQFF. The CDR3 DNA follows: TGTGCCAGCAGTGCGGACTCGGGTGAGCAGTTCTTC.

The chain couples TRBV2 to TRBJ2-4, with TRBD2 as a possible D gene (5 bases). V was trimmed by 0 bases and J by 2 bases, leaving 8 bases between them. There are 15 residues in the CDR3. Germline loops: CDR1 SNHLY, CDR2 FYNNEI. Here the CDR3 reads CASSEASSSKNIQYF. In nucleotides, the CDR3 is TGTGCCAGCAGTGAAGCCTCTAGCTCCAAAAACATTCAGTACTTC.

The V call is TRBV7-2, the J call TRBJ1-5, with D tentatively TRBD1 (6 bases). V lost 1 base, J lost 4 bases, and 11 bases lay in between. CDR3 size: 15 residues. Germline CDR1 and CDR2: SGHTA and FQGNSA. This CDR3 is CASSLVGQGNQPQHF. The CDR3 DNA sequence: TGTGCCAGCAGCTTAGTTGGTCAGGGGAATCAGCCCCAGCATTTT.

V is TRBV6-5 and J is TRBJ2-7, with a possible D match to TRBD2 (6 bases). CDR1 is MNHEY, CDR2 SVGAGI, per germline. V gave up 4 bases and J gave up 2 bases, with 18 bases separating them. The CDR3 is 16 amino acids. CDR3 coding DNA: TGTGCCAGCAGTTCTGACTTTACAGGAGGGACCTACGAGCAGTACTTC. Protein: CASSSDFTGGTYEQYF.

The V call is TRBV18, the J call TRBJ2-6; possible D gene TRBD2, 6 bases. This CDR3 has 16 residues. Germline loops: CDR1 KGHSH, CDR2 LQKENI. With 1 base removed from V and 1 base from J, the gap between germline ends came to 8 bases. CDR3 coding DNA: TGTGCCAGCTCACCACTTCGGGGGTCTGGGGCCAACGTCCTGACTTTC. Its translation: CASSPLRGSGANVLTF.

The CDR3 sequence is CASSDWHNKETQYF. For the CDR3, the DNA is TGTGCCAGCAGTGACTGGCACAACAAAGAGACCCAGTACTTC. The gene calls are TRBV2 and TRBJ2-5; no clear D. Trimming pared 3 bases from V and 3 bases from J, leaving 11 bases between. The CDR3 is made up of 14 amino acids. CDR1 is SNHLY and CDR2 is FYNNEI in the germline V gene.

V usage is TRBV29-1 and J usage is TRBJ2-3, with D possibly TRBD2 on 6 matching bases. CDR3 length: 15 amino acids. V was shortened by 6 bases and J by 1 base, with 17 bases between the two germline ends. Germline CDR1 is SQVTM and CDR2 is ANQGSEA. The DNA of the CDR3 is TGCAGCGTGCTCACCAGGGAGGCGGGCACAGATACGCAGTATTTT. As protein: CSVLTREAGTDTQYF.

The chain couples TRBV10-3 to TRBJ2-4; D possibly corresponds to TRBD2 (5 bases). The CDR3 contains 14 residues. CDR1 and CDR2 (germline): ENHRY, SYGVKD. The V and J ends lost 3 bases and 8 bases respectively, with 14 bases between them. Written as DNA, the CDR3 is TGTGCCATCAGTGAAAGACCAGCGGAAGACATTCAGTACTTC. Its translation: CAISERPAEDIQYF.

This chain joins TRBV6-1 and TRBJ1-2; 7 bases align to TRBD1. Trimming removed 0 bases from V and 6 bases from J; junction bases left unmatched: 10. CDR1 is MNHNS and CDR2 is SASEGT in the germline V gene. This CDR3 comprises 16 residues. The chain's CDR3 is CASSEANFGQGDGYTF. As DNA, the CDR3 is TGTGCCAGCAGTGAAGCGAATTTCGGGCAGGGGGATGGCTACACCTTC.

The rearrangement joins TRBV5-4 to TRBJ2-7; 9 bases are a match to TRBD2. The CDR3 is 16 amino acids. The germline V gene encodes CDR1 SGHNT and CDR2 YYREEE (reference sequence). The trim removed 0 bases at V and 1 base at J, leaving 5 bases unmatched. CDR3 DNA sequence: TGTGCCAGCAGCTTGGCCGGGGCGGGAGGGTCCTACGAGCAGTACTTC. Translated: CASSLAGAGGSYEQYF.

The chain is built from TRBV11-2 and TRBJ2-7, with TRBD2 matching 7 bases. Germline trimming cut 0 bases from V and 2 bases from J; bases unmatched to any gene: 10. Germline V gene data show CDR1 as SGHAT and CDR2 as FQNNGV. The CDR3 loop spans 17 amino acids. Here the CDR3 DNA reads TGTGCCAGCAGCTTAGATGGTAGCGGGTGGGGAACCTACGAGCAGTACTTC. Protein product: CASSLDGSGWGTYEQYF. The full variable domain, with the rest looked up from reference TRBV11-2 and TRBJ2-7, is EAGVAQSPRYKIIEKRQSVAFWCNPISGHATLYWYQQILGQGPKLLIQFQNNGVVDDSQLPKDRFSAERLKGVDSTLKIQPAKLEDSAVYLCASSLDGSGWGTYEQYFGPGTRLTVT.

This clone was seen once. The gene calls are TRBV11-2 and TRBJ2-7, with unresolved D. The CDR3 spans 12 residues. Trimming took off 0 bases at V and 6 bases at J, with 6 bases between the two ends. Germline V gene data show CDR1 as SGHAT and CDR2 as FQNNGV. The CDR3 region has the DNA TGTGCCAGCAGCTTAGATATCGGCGAGCAGTACTTC. It is translated as CASSLDIGEQYF.